Shown below are 26 T cell receptor beta chains from a single sample sequenced in a study of cytomegalovirus exposure and HLA in healthy donors. The PCR had 60 Vbeta and 13 Jbeta primers. Clones were read by immunoSEQ multiplex PCR, and TCRdb kept only the in-frame ones, dropping some. The table shows around 150,000 clones, with roughly 72% occurring only once. Specimen: PBMCs. These receptors all stem from a middle-aged woman in good health and CMV-seronegative.

The chain has TRBV6-5 and TRBJ1-5, with no clear D. Germline-derived CDR1 and CDR2 are MNHEY and SVGAGI. Trimming removed 0 bases from V and 7 bases from J, with 7 bases in between. This CDR3 is built from 13 residues. DNA of the CDR3: TGTGCCAGCAGTTACTCGAGATCGCAGCCCCAGCATTTT. It yields the protein CASSYSRSQPQHF.

This clone was observed a single time. The gene calls are TRBV28 and TRBJ2-7; D may be TRBD2 (6 bases). Trimming removed 6 bases at V and 7 bases at J, with 16 bases between. Per the germline V gene, CDR1 is MDHEN and CDR2 is SYDVKM. This CDR3 is 13 amino acids long. The CDR3 DNA reads TGTGCCAGCAGGGTAGCGGTCATCCGTGAGCAGTACTTC. Protein product: CASRVAVIREQYF. Complete variable domain (other parts from reference TRBV28 and TRBJ2-7): DVKVTQSSRYLVKRTGEKVFLECVQDMDHENMFWYRQDPGLGLRLIYFSYDVKMKEKGDIPEGYSVSREKKERFSLILESASTNQTSMYLCASRVAVIREQYFGPGTRLTVT.

V is TRBV11-1 and J is TRBJ1-1; perhaps TRBD1 as D (6 bases). Trimming took 1 base from V and 10 from J, leaving 13 bases between them. Germline loops: CDR1 SGHAT, CDR2 FQDESV (reference sequence). The CDR3 is 13 amino acids. The CDR3 is CASSLGRGARAFF. The CDR3 DNA reads TGTGCCAGCAGCTTAGGTCGGGGGGCGCGAGCTTTCTTT.

V usage is TRBV7-8 and J usage is TRBJ2-7; 7 bases agree with TRBD2. CDR3 size: 13 residues. Trimming cost V 0 bases and J 5 bases; bases outside gene matches: 1. Germline CDR1 reads SGHVS; CDR2 reads FQNEAQ. This CDR3 reads CASSLAREHEQYF. The CDR3 DNA sequence: TGTGCCAGCAGCTTAGCGCGGGAGCACGAGCAGTACTTC.

This clone was observed a few times. The V gene is TRBV18, the J gene TRBJ1-1; no reliable D call. Germline V gives CDR1 KGHSH, CDR2 LQKENI. The CDR3 spans 12 residues. V lost 6 bases and J 5 bases, leaving 10 bases between the germline ends. CDR3 residues: CASSPRETEAFF. Here the CDR3 DNA reads TGTGCCAGCTCTCCGCGTGAAACTGAAGCTTTCTTT.

The V and J genes are TRBV27 and TRBJ2-3; 8 bases agree with TRBD1. Germline trimming cut 4 bases from V and 2 bases from J; bases unmatched to any gene: 14. Germline loops: CDR1 MNHEY, CDR2 SMNVEV (reference sequence). This CDR3 is built from 18 residues. The DNA of the CDR3 is TGTGCCAGCAGTTCTTACCGGACAGGGACGCCGAACACAGATACGCAGTATTTT. It specifies CASSSYRTGTPNTDTQYF.

In the case of this clone: An end of the junction differs from the germline gene, which may be a read error. The gene calls are TRBV7-7 and TRBJ2-7; 9 bases agree with TRBD1. Germline V gives CDR1 SSHAT, CDR2 FNYEAQ (reference sequence). The CDR3 has 15 residues. This chain's CDR3 is CASSLGQGSSYEQYF. The DNA of the CDR3 is TGTGCTAGCAGCTTGGGACAGGGATCATCGTACGAGCAGTACTTC.

Only a few counts were recorded for this clone. The chain carries TRBV7-9 and TRBJ2-1; D is possibly TRBD2 (5 bases). Germline lookup yields CDR1 SEHNR and CDR2 FQNEAQ (reference sequence). The V end lost 1 base, the J end lost 4 bases, and 14 bases lay between the germline ends. CDR3 length equals 16 residues. CDR3 bases: TGTGCCAGCAGCTTAGTTCTCCAGACTATTTACAATGAGCAGTTCTTC. It encodes CASSLVLQTIYNEQFF.

This clone came up a few times. This chain joins TRBV7-6 and TRBJ2-1, with TRBD2 matching 14 bases. V was pared by 5 bases and J by 9 bases, with 9 bases of the junction left unmatched. The CDR3 has 16 residues. Germline V gene lookup returns CDR1 SGHVS and CDR2 FNYEAQ. The CDR3 DNA is TGTGCCAGCAGCCCAGGGACTAGCGGGAGACTTGGTGAGCAGTTCTTC. Translating gives CASSPGTSGRLGEQFF.

The chain couples TRBV5-1 to TRBJ1-1, with D uncertain. This CDR3 has 13 amino acids. V dropped 2 bases and J dropped 8 bases, with 13 bases sitting between them. The germline gives CDR1 SGHRS, CDR2 YFSETQ. The CDR3 spells CASSLWEGDEAFF. CDR3 coding DNA: TGCGCCAGCAGCTTATGGGAGGGTGACGAAGCTTTCTTT.

This chain links TRBV29-1 with TRBJ1-5; a weak D match, TRBD1 (5 bases). Germline CDR1 and CDR2: SQVTM and ANQGSEA. The ends were cut back, 4 bases at V and 3 bases at J, with 10 bases in the middle. CDR3 size: 13 residues. The CDR3 DNA reads as TGCAGCGTTGTGGGGGGAGACAATCAGCCCCAGCATTTT. This gives the protein CSVVGGDNQPQHF.

This clone appeared a single time. The rearrangement joins TRBV19 to TRBJ2-6; D is unresolved. The CDR3 is 13 residues long. V was clipped by 10 bases and J by 2 bases, with 9 bases between them. CDR1 is LNHDA and CDR2 is SQIVND in the germline V gene (reference sequence). The CDR3 sequence is CATVSPGANVLTF. CDR3 DNA sequence: TGTGCCACCGTCTCTCCTGGGGCCAACGTCCTGACTTTC.

This chain links TRBV19 with TRBJ2-5; 7 bases align to TRBD2. The CDR3 is 13 amino acids. The V gene's germline CDR1 is LNHDA and CDR2 SQIVND (reference sequence). The J segment lost 4 bases and the V segment lost 8 bases, leaving 7 bases of the junction unmatched. The CDR3 DNA reads as TGTGCCAGTGGTCAGGGAGGGAGAGAGACCCAGTACTTC. Protein sequence: CASGQGGRETQYF.

The rearrangement joins TRBV5-1 to TRBJ2-7, with a weak D call TRBD2 (6 bases). The V gene lost 6 bases and the J gene lost 2 bases, with 12 bases spanning the gap. This CDR3 is 13 amino acids long. Germline loops: CDR1 SGHRS, CDR2 YFSETQ. The CDR3 bases are TGCGCCAGCATCGTGGGCGGGGCCTACGAGCAGTACTTC. It encodes CASIVGGAYEQYF. The full variable domain, with the rest looked up from reference TRBV5-1 and TRBJ2-7, is KAGVTQTPRYLIKTRGQQVTLSCSPISGHRSVSWYQQTPGQGLQFLFEYFSETQRNKGNFPGRFSGRQFSNSRSEMNVSTLELGDSALYLCASIVGGAYEQYFGPGTRLTVT.

This chain links TRBV5-6 with TRBJ1-2, with TRBD1 matching 8 bases. CDR1 and CDR2 from the germline V gene are SGHDT and YYEEEE. With 5 bases clipped from V and 4 bases from J, the junction kept 10 bases outside the gene matches. The CDR3 spans 15 residues. In nucleotides, the CDR3 is TGTGCCAGCAGTCCTCCGGACAGGGACTTCTATGGCTACACCTTC. It codes for CASSPPDRDFYGYTF.

This clone came up a few times. The rearrangement links TRBV7-8 to TRBJ2-1; 10 positions agree with TRBD2. This CDR3 has 16 amino acids. The V segment lost 5 bases and the J segment 3 bases; nucleotides outside the gene matches: 7. Per the germline V gene, CDR1 is SGHVS and CDR2 is FQNEAQ. This CDR3 reads CASSGTGTSVYNEQFF. The CDR3 region has the DNA TGTGCCAGCAGCGGCACCGGGACTAGCGTCTACAATGAGCAGTTCTTC.

V and J are TRBV18 and TRBJ2-7; 8 bases align to TRBD2. The CDR3 is 15 amino acids. Germline V lookup: CDR1 KGHSH, CDR2 LQKENI. With V trimmed by 5 bases and J by 2 bases, 8 bases remained unmatched. CDR3 in DNA: TGTGCCAGCTCATCGATAGCGGGACCTACCTACGAGCAGTACTTC. As protein: CASSSIAGPTYEQYF.

The genes are TRBV6-1 and TRBJ2-1, with TRBD2 matching 7 bases. V lost 4 bases and J lost 7; bases outside the gene matches: 7. The CDR3 has 14 residues. Germline assignment: CDR1 MNHNS and CDR2 SASEGT. The CDR3 sequence is CASSGGGVKNEQFF. CDR3 nucleotide sequence: TGTGCCAGCAGTGGCGGGGGAGTAAAGAATGAGCAGTTCTTC.

The chain uses TRBV5-1 and TRBJ1-1; D gene unclear. Trimming pared 5 bases from V and 1 base from J, leaving 9 bases between. CDR3 length: 13 amino acids. Looked up from germline, CDR1 is SGHRS and CDR2 is YFSETQ. The chain's CDR3 is CASRLGENTEAFF. For the CDR3, the DNA is TGCGCCAGCAGATTAGGAGAGAACACTGAAGCTTTCTTT.

The chain uses TRBV29-1 and TRBJ2-4; perhaps TRBD2 as D (6 bases). Germline CDR1 SQVTM, CDR2 ANQGSEA. V dropped 7 bases and J dropped 2 bases, with 15 bases sitting between them. The CDR3 is 14 residues long. The CDR3 DNA reads TGCAGCGCCATTAAAGGGAGGTCCAAAAACATTCAGTACTTC. This translates into CSAIKGRSKNIQYF.

V is TRBV11-2 and J is TRBJ2-7, with TRBD2 identical over 7 bases. The V segment lost 5 bases and the J segment 0 bases; nucleotides outside the gene matches: 4. Germline V gene data show CDR1 as SGHAT and CDR2 as FQNNGV. The CDR3 sequence is 14 residues long. CDR3 sequence: CASSIAGVSYEQYF. CDR3 nucleotides: TGTGCCAGCAGCATTGCGGGGGTCTCCTACGAGCAGTACTTC.

J is TRBJ2-5 and V is TRBV18; D remains ambiguous. The end of the DNA aligns better with TRBJ2-7, so the J call may be wrong. The CDR3 runs to 12 residues. The germline CDR1 and CDR2 sequences are KGHSH and LQKENI. The DNA for the CDR3 is TGTGCCAGCTCACCAGTTAGCTACGAGCAGTACTTC. This sequence encodes CASSPVSYEQYF.

The chain is built from TRBV19 and TRBJ1-2; 10 bases match TRBD1. V dropped 6 bases and J dropped 8; count of bases not matched to a gene: 12. This CDR3 has 15 residues. Germline V gene sequence: CDR1 LNHDA, CDR2 SQIVND (reference sequence). The CDR3 DNA is TGTGCCAGTAGGGCCCGGGACAGGGGATTGGAAGGCTACACCTTC. Protein product: CASRARDRGLEGYTF.

This clone was detected only a few times. The CDR3 sequence is CASSGEQGGSLNTEAFF. The DNA for the CDR3 is TGTGCCAGTAGTGGGGAACAGGGTGGATCCCTGAACACTGAAGCTTTCTTT. The chain recombines TRBV19 with TRBJ1-1, with a weak D call TRBD1 (6 bases). The CDR3 contains 17 residues. Germline-derived CDR1 and CDR2 are LNHDA and SQIVND (reference sequence). Trimming pared 5 bases from V and 0 bases from J, leaving 19 bases between. The variable domain in full, with the rest retrieved from reference TRBV19 and TRBJ1-1, is DGGITQSPKYLFRKEGQNVTLSCEQNLNHDAMYWYRQDPGQGLRLIYYSQIVNDFQKGDIAEGYSVSREKKESFPLTVTSAQKNPTAFYLCASSGEQGGSLNTEAFFGQGTRLTVV.

The chain combines TRBV6-1 with TRBJ1-1; TRBD1 matches at 10 bases. CDR3 length: 16 residues. The V gene end was trimmed by 1 base and the J gene end by 3 bases; junction bases not matched to a gene: 5. The germline gives CDR1 MNHNS, CDR2 SASEGT. CDR3 loop: CASSEGGQGTDTEAFF. The CDR3 nucleotides read TGTGCCAGCAGTGAAGGGGGACAGGGGACGGACACTGAAGCTTTCTTT.

The rearrangement joins TRBV5-1 to TRBJ2-7; 7 bases are shared with TRBD2. This CDR3 has 14 residues. The junction had 8 bases not matched to a gene; V was cut back by 2 bases and J by 6 bases. Germline CDR1 and CDR2: SGHRS and YFSETQ. The CDR3, as DNA: TGCGCCAGCAGCTTAGACAGCGGGGCGGGCGAGCAGTACTTC. Its translation is CASSLDSGAGEQYF.